This TCR beta chain was recorded in a study of CD8 T cells in ankylosing spondylitis. A word on this clonotype: The antigen is not known.

Each CDR3 protein is one row after TCRdb ran MiXCR on the 5' RACE reads. This sample has 150,000 to 250,000 distinct CDR3 sequences, with 9.5% to 15% found just once. Trimming took 2 bases from V and 0 from J; bases not matched to a gene: 4. CDR3 length: 16 amino acids. Germline lookup yields CDR1 MNHEY and CDR2 SVGAGI. The study, taken as a whole, reports: What seemed typical of ankylosing spondylitis blood was a TCR beta motif built from eight highly homologous variants.

The sequenced sample was blood, either unsorted or a sorted T cell fraction (not recorded which). The sequence was obtained from a male donor with ankylosing spondylitis or in good health (not recorded which). This rearrangement joins TRBV6-5 to TRBJ2-3, with TRBD2 matching over 8 bases. CDR3 loop: CASSYLTSASTDTQYF. The DNA for the CDR3 is TGTGCCAGCAGTTACCTGACTAGCGCTAGCACAGATACGCAGTATTTT.